Shown below are 27 T cell receptor beta chains from a single sample sequenced in a study of OX40 agonist ivuxolimab in advanced cancers. Data came from immunoSEQ multiplex PCR; TCRdb stores just in-frame clones and leaves some out. Of 20,000 to 25,000 clones listed, approximately 80% are singletons. Sequencing was performed on CD4+ or CD8+ T cells sorted from blood, taken in a trial of the OX40 agonist ivuxolimab. The receptors shown here come from an adult with an advanced solid tumor such as melanoma, head and neck, liver or kidney cancer.

This chain connects TRBV10-3 to TRBJ1-5; the D gene is possibly TRBD1 (6 bases). CDR3 length: 16 amino acids. CDR1 is ENHRY and CDR2 is SYGVKD in the germline V gene. The V and J ends lost 3 bases and 5 bases respectively, with 17 bases between them. CDR3 DNA: TGTGCCATCAGTGACATCCCGGGGGGCGTTGATCAGCCCCAGCATTTT. Translation gives CAISDIPGGVDQPQHF.

The chain combines TRBV28 with TRBJ2-1; D tentatively fits TRBD1 or TRBD2 (6 bases each). From germline, CDR1 is MDHEN and CDR2 SYDVKM. Trimming shortened V by 6 bases and J by 9 bases, and 15 bases separated the two germline ends. The CDR3 is made up of 13 amino acids. Here the CDR3 DNA reads TGTGCCAGCAGCCTAGGGGGGCTGGGTGAGCAGTTCTTC. Encoded protein: CASSLGGLGEQFF.

The chain combines TRBV27 with TRBJ2-7; D might be TRBD1 (6 bases). Trimming removed 0 bases from V and 4 bases from J, with 10 bases in between. Germline V gene data show CDR1 as MNHEY and CDR2 as SMNVEV (reference sequence). The CDR3 runs to 14 residues. DNA for the CDR3: TGTGCCAGCAGTTTATCAGGACAGTCATACGAGCAGTACTTC. Its protein product is CASSLSGQSYEQYF.

The chain carries TRBV9 and TRBJ1-2; 8 positions agree with TRBD1. The trim removed 3 bases at V and 4 bases at J, leaving 8 bases unmatched. The length of the CDR3 is 15 residues. Germline V gene sequence: CDR1 SGDLS, CDR2 YYNGEE. CDR3 in DNA: TGTGCCAGCAGCGGAGAGACAGGGGTCGCCTATGGCTACACCTTC. Its translation is CASSGETGVAYGYTF.

This clone was picked up a small number of times. The chain couples TRBV27 to TRBJ2-2, with 7 nucleotides matching TRBD1. V trimming: 2 bases; J trimming: 6 bases; junction bases outside the gene matches: 12. Germline V gene data show CDR1 as MNHEY and CDR2 as SMNVEV (reference sequence). The CDR3 has 17 amino acids. The CDR3: CASSLTSTGRMAGELFF. The CDR3 DNA reads as TGTGCCAGCAGTTTAACGTCGACAGGGCGTATGGCCGGGGAGCTGTTTTTT.

This clone turned up a few times. The chain has TRBV27 and TRBJ2-7; D may correspond to TRBD1 or TRBD2 (5 bases each). From germline, CDR1 is MNHEY and CDR2 SMNVEV (reference sequence). The germline V and J ends were trimmed by 3 bases and 2 bases, with 20 bases remaining between them. CDR3 length equals 17 residues. The CDR3 spells CASSFSLAGTATYEQYF. DNA for the CDR3: TGTGCCAGCAGTTTCTCCTTAGCCGGGACCGCTACCTACGAGCAGTACTTC.

The genes are TRBV5-6 and TRBJ1-2; D not certain. The CDR3 covers 17 residues. V was clipped by 6 bases and J by 0 bases, with 21 bases between them. Germline CDR1 SGHDT, CDR2 YYEEEE. The CDR3: CASIPSVRGDANYGYTF. CDR3 sequence (DNA): TGTGCCAGCATCCCCTCAGTTCGGGGAGATGCTAACTATGGCTACACCTTC.

The rearrangement links TRBV4-1 to TRBJ2-1, with D possibly being TRBD2 (5 bases). The CDR3 runs 16 residues. The ends were cut back, 0 bases at V and 5 bases at J, with 14 bases in the middle. Per germline, CDR1 MGHRA and CDR2 YSYEKL. CDR3 residues: CASSQDPTGRNNEQFF. The DNA of the CDR3 is TGCGCCAGCAGCCAAGATCCTACGGGAAGGAACAATGAGCAGTTCTTC.

This rearrangement joins TRBV19 to TRBJ1-1, with D perhaps TRBD1 (6 bases). Germline CDR1 reads LNHDA; CDR2 reads SQIVND (reference sequence). The V and J ends lost 8 bases and 4 bases respectively, with 11 bases between them. The CDR3 has 12 amino acids. DNA of the CDR3: TGTGCCAGTGCTCAGGGGCTCACTGAAGCTTTCTTT. Its translation is CASAQGLTEAFF. The full variable domain, completed using reference TRBV19 and TRBJ1-1, is DGGITQSPKYLFRKEGQNVTLSCEQNLNHDAMYWYRQDPGQGLRLIYYSQIVNDFQKGDIAEGYSVSREKKESFPLTVTSAQKNPTAFYLCASAQGLTEAFFGQGTRLTVV.

The chain carries TRBV27 and TRBJ1-5, with D perhaps matching TRBD1 (6 bases). Germline V gene sequence: CDR1 MNHEY, CDR2 SMNVEV (reference sequence). The CDR3 length is 15 residues. V was shortened by 2 bases and J by 4 bases, with 12 bases between the two germline ends. CDR3 bases: TGTGCCAGCAGTTTAACCGCAGGGACAAATCAGCCCCAGCATTTT. Its translation: CASSLTAGTNQPQHF.

The sample holds one count of this clone. V usage is TRBV27 and J usage is TRBJ2-1, with a possible D match to TRBD2 (5 bases). The germline gives CDR1 MNHEY, CDR2 SMNVEV (reference sequence). CDR3 size: 15 residues. Trimming removed 7 bases at V and 3 bases at J, with 16 bases between. In nucleotides, the CDR3 is TGTGCCAGCACCCCCTGGCCTAGCAACTACAATGAGCAGTTCTTC. Translation: CASTPWPSNYNEQFF.

The chain is built from TRBV28 and TRBJ1-5; no definite D call. The V and J ends lost 8 bases and 0 bases respectively, with 14 bases between them. CDR3 length equals 15 residues. Per germline, CDR1 MDHEN and CDR2 SYDVKM. CDR3 in amino acids: CASAQDLYSNQPQHF. The CDR3 DNA reads TGTGCCAGCGCCCAGGACCTTTATAGCAATCAGCCCCAGCATTTT.

This chain uses TRBV5-6 with TRBJ2-1, with TRBD1 matching over 7 bases. The CDR3 spans 14 residues. Germline V gene sequence: CDR1 SGHDT, CDR2 YYEEEE. With V trimmed by 2 bases and J by 2 bases, 1 base remained unmatched. The CDR3 loop is CASSFQGAYNEQFF. The CDR3 DNA sequence: TGTGCCAGCAGCTTCCAGGGGGCCTACAATGAGCAGTTCTTC.

J is TRBJ2-7 and V is TRBV14; TRBD1 matches at 7 bases. CDR1 is SGHDN, CDR2 FVKESK, per germline. V shed 2 bases, J shed 7 bases, and the junction held 14 bases outside the gene matches. The CDR3 covers 16 residues. The CDR3 is CASSQRTGLRWVEQYF. In DNA, the CDR3 is TGTGCCAGCAGCCAACGGACAGGCCTACGTTGGGTGGAGCAGTACTTC.

V and J are TRBV2 and TRBJ2-1, with D unresolved. The CDR3 length is 14 residues. Germline V CDR1 and CDR2: SNHLY, FYNNEI. The ends were cut back, 8 bases at V and 3 bases at J, with 14 bases in the middle. CDR3: CASLYGSGYNEQFF. CDR3 bases: TGTGCCAGCTTGTACGGGTCAGGCTACAATGAGCAGTTCTTC.

The chain is built from TRBV9 and TRBJ2-1, with 8 bases aligning to TRBD2. V trimming: 3 bases; J trimming: 8 bases; junction bases outside the gene matches: 16. The CDR3 runs to 17 residues. Germline assignment: CDR1 SGDLS and CDR2 YYNGEE. The CDR3 loop is CASSEESGSPVNDEQFF. CDR3 nucleotides: TGTGCCAGCAGCGAGGAAAGCGGGAGTCCCGTCAATGATGAGCAGTTCTTC. Together with reference TRBV9 and TRBJ2-1, the CDR3 gives the full variable domain: DSGVTQTPKHLITATGQRVTLRCSPRSGDLSVYWYQQSLDQGLQFLIQYYNGEERAKGNILERFSAQQFPDLHSELNLSSLELGDSALYFCASSEESGSPVNDEQFFGPGTRLTVL.

The chain uses TRBV5-6 and TRBJ2-3; TRBD1 matches at 12 bases. Germline trimming cut 4 bases from V and 7 bases from J; bases unmatched to any gene: 4. The germline V gene encodes CDR1 SGHDT and CDR2 YYEEEE. The CDR3 extends over 14 amino acids. CDR3 sequence: CASSLGQGAYTQYF. CDR3 DNA: TGTGCCAGCAGCCTGGGACAGGGGGCGTATACGCAGTATTTT.

This sequence joins TRBV4-3 and TRBJ2-7; 8 nucleotides align to TRBD2. V dropped 3 bases and J dropped 2; count of bases not matched to a gene: 3. CDR3 length: 14 amino acids. From germline, CDR1 is LGHNA and CDR2 YSLEER. The CDR3 sequence is CASSQLAGTYEQYF. The CDR3 DNA reads as TGCGCCAGCAGCCAGCTAGCGGGCACCTACGAGCAGTACTTC.

V usage is TRBV5-1 and J usage is TRBJ2-1, with TRBD2 identical over 7 bases. This CDR3 region has 16 residues. The germline V gene has CDR1 SGHRS and CDR2 YFSETQ. V trimming: 0 bases; J trimming: 2 bases; junction bases outside the gene matches: 5. CDR3: CASSLEVGGPYNEQFF. The CDR3 bases are TGCGCCAGCAGCTTGGAGGTGGGAGGGCCCTACAATGAGCAGTTCTTC.

The chain joins TRBV27 to TRBJ1-5, with 7 bases lining up with TRBD1. The CDR3 is 14 residues long. V was clipped by 6 bases and J by 3 bases; unmatched bases: 5. Germline V gives CDR1 MNHEY, CDR2 SMNVEV (reference sequence). The CDR3 region is CASSSGQNNQPQHF. Here the CDR3 DNA reads TGTGCCAGCAGCTCGGGACAGAACAATCAGCCCCAGCATTTT.

The rearrangement links TRBV10-3 to TRBJ2-2; D may match TRBD1 or TRBD2 (5 bases each). Trimming left V 0 bases short and J 2 bases short, with 13 bases between. CDR1 is ENHRY and CDR2 is SYGVKD in the germline V gene. The CDR3 covers 17 residues. This CDR3 is CAISESRGDPNTGELFF. CDR3 sequence (DNA): TGTGCCATCAGTGAGTCGAGGGGTGATCCCAACACCGGGGAGCTGTTTTTT.

In its sample, this clone was seen a few times. The chain is built from TRBV27 and TRBJ2-2, with TRBD2 matching over 11 bases. This CDR3 contains 14 residues. In germline, CDR1 is MNHEY, CDR2 SMNVEV (reference sequence). V lost 10 bases and J lost 9; bases outside the gene matches: 10. The CDR3 DNA sequence: TGTGCCACACAACCGGGACTAGCGGATCGGGAGCTGTTTTTT. Its protein product is CATQPGLADRELFF.

The V call is TRBV6-6, the J call TRBJ1-5; maybe TRBD1 (5 bases). Germline V gene sequence: CDR1 MNHNY, CDR2 SVGAGI (reference sequence). The CDR3 spans 15 residues. The V and J ends lost 0 bases and 0 bases respectively, with 6 bases between them. The DNA of the CDR3 is TGTGCCAGCAGTTACTCAGGGGTTAGCAATCAGCCCCAGCATTTT. Protein product: CASSYSGVSNQPQHF.

The chain couples TRBV5-1 to TRBJ2-2; TRBD1 aligns across 11 bases. This CDR3 spans 16 amino acids. Germline V gives CDR1 SGHRS, CDR2 YFSETQ. Trimming removed 5 bases from V and 5 bases from J; junction bases left unmatched: 8. The CDR3 sequence is CASRPNRDRGTGELFF. CDR3 DNA sequence: TGCGCCAGCAGACCAAACCGGGACAGGGGGACCGGGGAGCTGTTTTTT. Full variable domain (rest looked up from reference TRBV5-1 and TRBJ2-2): KAGVTQTPRYLIKTRGQQVTLSCSPISGHRSVSWYQQTPGQGLQFLFEYFSETQRNKGNFPGRFSGRQFSNSRSEMNVSTLELGDSALYLCASRPNRDRGTGELFFGEGSRLTVL.

The chain carries TRBV10-3 and TRBJ2-7, with 8 positions matching TRBD1. Germline CDR1 ENHRY, CDR2 SYGVKD. Unmatched junction bases numbered 5, after V lost 2 bases and J lost 2 bases. The CDR3 covers 15 residues. CDR3 in amino acids: CAISEVPGGAYEQYF. CDR3 nucleotide sequence: TGTGCCATCAGTGAGGTTCCAGGGGGCGCCTACGAGCAGTACTTC.

This clone was picked up a small number of times. V usage is TRBV4-1 and J usage is TRBJ1-5, with D possibly being TRBD1 (5 bases). The V gene lost 5 bases and the J gene lost 6 bases, with 11 bases spanning the gap. Germline V gene lookup returns CDR1 MGHRA and CDR2 YSYEKL. CDR3 length: 13 residues. The CDR3 here is CASSGTPLQPQHF. CDR3 nucleotides: TGCGCCAGCAGCGGGACCCCACTTCAGCCCCAGCATTTT.

The genes are TRBV27 and TRBJ1-3; 7 nucleotides agree with TRBD1. Germline-derived CDR1 and CDR2 are MNHEY and SMNVEV (reference sequence). The CDR3 runs 15 residues. The V and J ends lost 5 bases and 4 bases, in that order; junction bases with no gene match: 8. The CDR3 sequence is CASSPYRGLGNTIYF. In DNA form, the CDR3 reads TGTGCCAGCAGTCCCTACAGGGGATTAGGAAACACCATATATTTT.